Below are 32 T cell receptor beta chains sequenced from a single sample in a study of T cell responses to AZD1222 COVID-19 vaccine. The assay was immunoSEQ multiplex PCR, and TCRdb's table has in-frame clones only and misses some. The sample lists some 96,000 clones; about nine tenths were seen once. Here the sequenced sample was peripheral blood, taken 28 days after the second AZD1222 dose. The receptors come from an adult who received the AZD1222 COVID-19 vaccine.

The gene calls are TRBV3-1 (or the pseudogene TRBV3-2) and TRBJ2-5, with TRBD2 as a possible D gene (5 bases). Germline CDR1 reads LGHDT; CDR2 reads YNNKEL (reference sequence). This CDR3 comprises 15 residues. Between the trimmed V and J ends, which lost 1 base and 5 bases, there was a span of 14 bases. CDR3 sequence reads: CASSQAGGGRETQYF. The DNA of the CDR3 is TGTGCCAGCAGCCAAGCAGGAGGTGGTCGGGAGACCCAGTACTTC.

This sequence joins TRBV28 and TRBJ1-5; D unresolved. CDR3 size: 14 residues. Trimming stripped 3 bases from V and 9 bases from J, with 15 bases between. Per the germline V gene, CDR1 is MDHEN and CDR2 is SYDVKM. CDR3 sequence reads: CASSFPEWRAPQHF. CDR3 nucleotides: TGTGCCAGCAGTTTCCCCGAGTGGCGCGCGCCCCAGCATTTT.

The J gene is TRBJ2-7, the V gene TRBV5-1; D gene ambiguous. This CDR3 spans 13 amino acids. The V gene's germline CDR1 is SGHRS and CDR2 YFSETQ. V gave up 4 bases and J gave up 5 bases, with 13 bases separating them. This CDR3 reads CASSADGYHEQYF. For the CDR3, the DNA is TGCGCCAGCAGCGCGGACGGCTATCACGAGCAGTACTTC. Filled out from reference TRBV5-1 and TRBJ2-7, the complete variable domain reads KAGVTQTPRYLIKTRGQQVTLSCSPISGHRSVSWYQQTPGQGLQFLFEYFSETQRNKGNFPGRFSGRQFSNSRSEMNVSTLELGDSALYLCASSADGYHEQYFGPGTRLTVT.

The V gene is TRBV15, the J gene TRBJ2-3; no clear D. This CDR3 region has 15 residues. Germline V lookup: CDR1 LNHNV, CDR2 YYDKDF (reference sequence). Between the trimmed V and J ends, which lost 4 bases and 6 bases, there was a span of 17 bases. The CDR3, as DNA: TGTGCCACCAGCAATACTTATACATCGTCTGATACGCAGTATTTT. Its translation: CATSNTYTSSDTQYF.

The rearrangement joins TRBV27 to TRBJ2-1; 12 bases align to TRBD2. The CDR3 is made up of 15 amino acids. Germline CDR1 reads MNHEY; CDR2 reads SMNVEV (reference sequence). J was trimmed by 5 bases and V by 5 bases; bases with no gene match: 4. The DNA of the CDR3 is TGTGCCAGCAGTACCGGGACTAGCGGGCACAATGAGCAGTTCTTC. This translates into CASSTGTSGHNEQFF.

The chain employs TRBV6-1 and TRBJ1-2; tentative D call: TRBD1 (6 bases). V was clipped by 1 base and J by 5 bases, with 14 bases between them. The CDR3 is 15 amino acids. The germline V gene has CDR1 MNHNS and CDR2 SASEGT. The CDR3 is CASSEVGGVGYGYTF. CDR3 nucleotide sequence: TGTGCCAGCAGTGAAGTTGGGGGCGTCGGTTATGGCTACACCTTC.

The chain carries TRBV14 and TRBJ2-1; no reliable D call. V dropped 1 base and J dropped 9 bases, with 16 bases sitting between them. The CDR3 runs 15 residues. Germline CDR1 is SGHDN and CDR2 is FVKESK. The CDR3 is CASSQVAQTSSEQFF. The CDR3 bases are TGTGCCAGCAGCCAAGTCGCCCAAACCTCGAGTGAGCAGTTCTTC.

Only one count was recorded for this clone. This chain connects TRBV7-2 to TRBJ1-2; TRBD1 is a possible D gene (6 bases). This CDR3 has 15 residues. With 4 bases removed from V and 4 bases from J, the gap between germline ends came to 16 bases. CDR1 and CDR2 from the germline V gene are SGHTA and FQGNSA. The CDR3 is CASSSYRDYGYGYTF. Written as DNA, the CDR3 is TGTGCCAGCAGCTCATACAGGGACTATGGCTATGGCTACACCTTC. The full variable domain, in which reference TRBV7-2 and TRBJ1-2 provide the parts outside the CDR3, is GAGVSQSPSNKVTEKGKDVELRCDPISGHTALYWYRQSLGQGLEFLIYFQGNSAPDKSGLPSDRFSAERTGGSVSTLTIQRTQQEDSAVYLCASSSYRDYGYGYTFGSGTRLTVV.

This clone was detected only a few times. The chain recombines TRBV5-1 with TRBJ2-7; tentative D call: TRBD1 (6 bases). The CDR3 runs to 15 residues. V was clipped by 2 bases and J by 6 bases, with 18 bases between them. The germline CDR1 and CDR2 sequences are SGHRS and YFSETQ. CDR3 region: CASSLGPGQGREQYF. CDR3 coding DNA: TGCGCCAGCAGCTTAGGTCCGGGACAAGGACGCGAGCAGTACTTC.

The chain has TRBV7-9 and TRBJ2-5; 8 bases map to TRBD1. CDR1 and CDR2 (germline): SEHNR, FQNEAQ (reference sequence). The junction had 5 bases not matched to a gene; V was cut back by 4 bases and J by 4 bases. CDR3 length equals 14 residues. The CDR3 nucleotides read TGTGCCAGCAGCTCACTGACAGGGGCAGAGACCCAGTACTTC. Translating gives CASSSLTGAETQYF.

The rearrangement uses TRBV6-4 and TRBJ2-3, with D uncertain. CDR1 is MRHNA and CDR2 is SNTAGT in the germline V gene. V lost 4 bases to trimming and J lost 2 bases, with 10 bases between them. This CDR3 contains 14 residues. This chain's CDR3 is CASSVRLYTDTQYF. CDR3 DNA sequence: TGTGCCAGCAGTGTCAGGTTATACACAGATACGCAGTATTTT.

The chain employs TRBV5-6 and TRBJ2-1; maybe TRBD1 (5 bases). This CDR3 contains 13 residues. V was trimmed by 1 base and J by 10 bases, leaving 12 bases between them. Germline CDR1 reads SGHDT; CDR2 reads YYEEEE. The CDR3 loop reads CASSLPVGQEQFF. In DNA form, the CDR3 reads TGTGCCAGCAGCTTGCCTGTCGGACAAGAGCAGTTCTTC.

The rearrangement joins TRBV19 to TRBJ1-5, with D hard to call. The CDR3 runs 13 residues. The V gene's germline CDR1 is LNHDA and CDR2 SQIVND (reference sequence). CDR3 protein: CASSQDVEWPQHF. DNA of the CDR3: TGTGCTAGCTCCCAGGACGTGGAGTGGCCCCAGCATTTT.

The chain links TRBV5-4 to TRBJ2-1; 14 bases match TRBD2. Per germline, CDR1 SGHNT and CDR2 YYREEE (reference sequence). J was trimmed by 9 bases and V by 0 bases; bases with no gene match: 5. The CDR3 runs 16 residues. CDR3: CASSLGGTSGSGEQFF. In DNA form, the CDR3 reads TGTGCCAGCAGCTTGGGGGGGACTAGCGGGAGCGGTGAGCAGTTCTTC.

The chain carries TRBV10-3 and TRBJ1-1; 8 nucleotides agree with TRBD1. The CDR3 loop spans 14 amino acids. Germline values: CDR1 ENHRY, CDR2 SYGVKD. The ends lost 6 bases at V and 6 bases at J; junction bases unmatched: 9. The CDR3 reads CAIRYTGTGAEAFF. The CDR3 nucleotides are TGTGCCATCAGATACACCGGGACAGGTGCTGAAGCTTTCTTT.

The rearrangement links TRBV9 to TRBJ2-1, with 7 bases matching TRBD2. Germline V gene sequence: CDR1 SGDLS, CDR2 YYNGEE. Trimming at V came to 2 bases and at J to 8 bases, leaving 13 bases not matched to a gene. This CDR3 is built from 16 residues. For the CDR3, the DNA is TGTGCCAGCAGCGTCAAAGGAGGACTAGGAAGGGATGAGCAGTTCTTC. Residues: CASSVKGGLGRDEQFF.

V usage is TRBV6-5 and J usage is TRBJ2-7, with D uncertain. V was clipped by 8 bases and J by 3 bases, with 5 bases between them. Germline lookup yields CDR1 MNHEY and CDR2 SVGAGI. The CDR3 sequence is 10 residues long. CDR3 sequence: CASGHYEQYF. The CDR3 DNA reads TGTGCCAGCGGTCACTACGAGCAGTACTTC.

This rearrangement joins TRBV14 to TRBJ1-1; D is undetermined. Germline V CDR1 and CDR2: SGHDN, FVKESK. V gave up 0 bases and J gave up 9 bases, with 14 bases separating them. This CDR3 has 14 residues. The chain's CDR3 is CASSQDTTTLKAFF. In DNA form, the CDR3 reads TGTGCCAGCAGCCAAGATACTACTACACTTAAAGCTTTCTTT.

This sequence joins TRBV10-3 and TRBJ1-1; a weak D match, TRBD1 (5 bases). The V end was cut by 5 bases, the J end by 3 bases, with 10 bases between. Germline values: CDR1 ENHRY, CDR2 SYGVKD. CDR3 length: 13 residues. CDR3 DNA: TGTGCCATCAGTACGGACACCGACACTGAAGCTTTCTTT. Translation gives CAISTDTDTEAFF.

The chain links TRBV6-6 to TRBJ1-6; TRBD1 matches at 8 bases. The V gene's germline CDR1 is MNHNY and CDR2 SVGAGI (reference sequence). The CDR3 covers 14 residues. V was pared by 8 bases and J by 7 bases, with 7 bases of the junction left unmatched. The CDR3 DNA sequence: TGTGCCAGCTCCCTCGGACAGGGCAATTCACCCCTCCACTTT. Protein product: CASSLGQGNSPLHF.

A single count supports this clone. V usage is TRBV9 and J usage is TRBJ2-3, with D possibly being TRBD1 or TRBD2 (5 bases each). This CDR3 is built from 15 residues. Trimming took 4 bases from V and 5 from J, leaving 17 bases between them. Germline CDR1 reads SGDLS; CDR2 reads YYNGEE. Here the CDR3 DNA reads TGTGCCAGCAGCTCGCGGGTGCTAGGGGAAGATACGCAGTATTTT. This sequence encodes CASSSRVLGEDTQYF. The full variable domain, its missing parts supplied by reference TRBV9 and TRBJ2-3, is DSGVTQTPKHLITATGQRVTLRCSPRSGDLSVYWYQQSLDQGLQFLIQYYNGEERAKGNILERFSAQQFPDLHSELNLSSLELGDSALYFCASSSRVLGEDTQYFGPGTRLTVL.

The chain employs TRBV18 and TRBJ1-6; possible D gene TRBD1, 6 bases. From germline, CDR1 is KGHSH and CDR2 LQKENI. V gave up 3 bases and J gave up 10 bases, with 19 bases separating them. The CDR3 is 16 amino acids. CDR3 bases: TGTGCCAGCTCACCGGGGACCGGGACAAGTGGGTCACCCCTCCACTTT. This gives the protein CASSPGTGTSGSPLHF. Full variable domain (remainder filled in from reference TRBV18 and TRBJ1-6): NAGVMQNPRHLVRRRGQEARLRCSPMKGHSHVYWYRQLPEEGLKFMVYLQKENIIDESGMPKERFSAEFPKEGPSILRIQQVVRGDSAAYFCASSPGTGTSGSPLHFGNGTRLTVT.

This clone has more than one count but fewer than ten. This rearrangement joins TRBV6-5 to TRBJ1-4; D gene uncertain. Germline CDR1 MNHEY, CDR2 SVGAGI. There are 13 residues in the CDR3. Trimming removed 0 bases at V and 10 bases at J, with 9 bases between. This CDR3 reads CASSYSDGLKLFF. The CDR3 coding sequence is TGTGCCAGCAGTTACTCGGACGGGTTAAAACTGTTTTTT.

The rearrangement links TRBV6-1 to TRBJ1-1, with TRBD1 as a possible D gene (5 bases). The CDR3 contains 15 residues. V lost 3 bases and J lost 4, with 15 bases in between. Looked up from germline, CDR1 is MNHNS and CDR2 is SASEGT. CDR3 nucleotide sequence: TGTGCCAGCAGTGACGGGGGTCTTATCGGCACTGAAGCTTTCTTT. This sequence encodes CASSDGGLIGTEAFF.

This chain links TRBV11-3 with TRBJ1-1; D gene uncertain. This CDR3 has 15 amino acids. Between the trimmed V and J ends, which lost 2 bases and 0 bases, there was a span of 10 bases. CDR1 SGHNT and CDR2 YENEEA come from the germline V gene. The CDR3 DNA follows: TGTGCCAGCAGCTTAAGTGACGGCATGAACACTGAAGCTTTCTTT. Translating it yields CASSLSDGMNTEAFF.

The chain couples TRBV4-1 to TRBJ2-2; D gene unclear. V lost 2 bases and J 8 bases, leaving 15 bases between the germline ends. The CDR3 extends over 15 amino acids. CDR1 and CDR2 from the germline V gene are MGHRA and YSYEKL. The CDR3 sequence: CASSQNIGSSGELFF. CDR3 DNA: TGCGCCAGCAGCCAAAATATAGGCTCTTCAGGGGAGCTGTTTTTT.

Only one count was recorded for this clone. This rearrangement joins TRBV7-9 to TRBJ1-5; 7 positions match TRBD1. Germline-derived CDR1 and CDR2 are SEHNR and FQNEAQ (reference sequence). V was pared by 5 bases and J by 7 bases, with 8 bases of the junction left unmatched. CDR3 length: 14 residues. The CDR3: CASSQAGGDQPQHF. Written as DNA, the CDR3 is TGTGCCAGCAGCCAGGCAGGGGGAGACCAGCCCCAGCATTTT.

CDR3 sequence: CASTLGQLPSGNTIYF. CDR3 nucleotides: TGTGCCAGCACCTTGGGACAGCTACCGTCTGGAAACACCATATATTTT. V usage is TRBV28 and J usage is TRBJ1-3; 7 bases match TRBD1. The CDR3 totals 16 residues. From germline, CDR1 is MDHEN and CDR2 SYDVKM. J lost 1 base, V lost 7 bases, and 10 bases had no gene match.

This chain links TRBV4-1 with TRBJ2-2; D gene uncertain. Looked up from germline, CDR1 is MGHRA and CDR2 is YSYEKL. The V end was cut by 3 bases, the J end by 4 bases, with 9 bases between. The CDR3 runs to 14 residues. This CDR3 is CASSQRQSTGELFF. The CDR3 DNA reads TGCGCCAGCAGCCAGCGGCAGAGCACCGGGGAGCTGTTTTTT.

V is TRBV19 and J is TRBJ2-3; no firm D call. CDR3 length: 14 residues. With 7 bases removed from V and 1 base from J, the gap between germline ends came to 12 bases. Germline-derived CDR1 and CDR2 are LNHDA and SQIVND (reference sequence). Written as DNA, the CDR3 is TGTGCCAGTACGGCTCAGTTGGGCACAGATACGCAGTATTTT. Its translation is CASTAQLGTDTQYF.

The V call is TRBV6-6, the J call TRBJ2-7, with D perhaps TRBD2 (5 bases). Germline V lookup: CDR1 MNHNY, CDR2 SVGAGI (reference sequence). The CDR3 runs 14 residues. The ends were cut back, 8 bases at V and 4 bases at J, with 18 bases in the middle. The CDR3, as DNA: TGTGCCAGCGGGAGCGCAAATCTCCTATACGAGCAGTACTTC. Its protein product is CASGSANLLYEQYF.

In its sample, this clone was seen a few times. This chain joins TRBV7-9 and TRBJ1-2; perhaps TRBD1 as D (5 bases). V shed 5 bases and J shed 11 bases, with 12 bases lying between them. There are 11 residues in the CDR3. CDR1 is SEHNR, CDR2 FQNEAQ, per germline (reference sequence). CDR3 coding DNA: TGTGCCAGCAGCCCAGGGCCTATTTACACCTTC. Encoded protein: CASSPGPIYTF. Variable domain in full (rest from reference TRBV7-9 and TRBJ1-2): DTGVSQNPRHKITKRGQNVTFRCDPISEHNRLYWYRQTLGQGPEFLTYFQNEAQLEKSRLLSDRFSAERPKGSFSTLEIQRTEQGDSAMYLCASSPGPIYTFGSGTRLTVV.